A selection of T cell receptor beta chains follows, all from one sample in a study of T-cell reconstitution after alpha-beta-depleted transplantation in children. TCRdb analysed the PCR reads with MiXCR anew, one entry per CDR3 protein. Among roughly 300,000 distinct CDR3 sequences, 9.5% to 13% were seen once, and the ten largest hold less than 25%. The sequencing used peripheral blood, collected 180 days after TCRalphabeta/CD19-depleted stem cell transplant. The receptors were sampled from a male patient between 2 and 10 years old who had a stem cell transplant for chronic granulomatous disease, so the T cells may come from the graft donor. Each CDR3 is given without its conserved first and last residue. A D gene is named only where the DNA matches it firmly.

j_call	d_call	v_call	cdr3_aa
TRBJ2-2	.	TRBV19	ASSIRIHTGELF
TRBJ2-1	.	TRBV6-2/TRBV6-3	ASSYVARGANEQF
TRBJ2-3	.	TRBV20-1	SASFNTDTQY
TRBJ1-2	.	TRBV15	ATSPVQLVGDT
TRBJ2-2	.	TRBV5-1	ASSLAERLTNTGELF
TRBJ2-2	.	TRBV4-2	ASSPIGGTGELF
TRBJ2-7	.	TRBV5-1	ASSLRESGEQY
TRBJ1-5	.	TRBV12-3/TRBV12-4	ASSPDRNNQPQH
TRBJ2-1	.	TRBV7-3	ASSLIGGHEQF
TRBJ1-5	.	TRBV25-1	ASSAEGVGQPQH
TRBJ2-2	.	TRBV20-1	SAPRGGLTGELF
TRBJ2-1	TRBD2	TRBV5-1	ASGWTSGGAYNEQF
TRBJ2-7	.	TRBV12-3/TRBV12-4	ASSPGASQY
TRBJ1-2	.	TRBV12-3/TRBV12-4	ASTPGPNYGYT
TRBJ2-5	.	TRBV4-1	ASSPRWEMETQY
TRBJ2-1	.	TRBV5-1	ASSFGSSSYNEQF
TRBJ1-2	.	TRBV12-3/TRBV12-4	ASSFRRMSGYT
TRBJ2-1	TRBD2	TRBV19	ASSIGGSEQF
TRBJ2-7	.	TRBV20-1	SAIAQEGREQY
TRBJ2-7	.	TRBV2	ASSEERLTYEQY
TRBJ2-1	.	TRBV7-6	ASSLKGYNEQF
TRBJ2-7	TRBD1	TRBV27	ASSPLDRAYEQY
TRBJ2-1	TRBD2	TRBV12-3/TRBV12-4	ASSYRRGDYNEQF
TRBJ2-2	.	TRBV3-1	ASSQVSTTANTGELF
TRBJ2-5	TRBD2	TRBV5-1	ASSFPGGHETQY
TRBJ2-1	.	TRBV11-3	ASSLGPNEQF
TRBJ2-1	TRBD2	TRBV30	AWRGFKREGGNEQF
TRBJ2-2	TRBD2	TRBV20-1	SARVPGLDTGELF
TRBJ1-1	.	TRBV5-6	ASSLGTGFGTEAF
TRBJ2-3	.	TRBV5-1	ASSWRESTDTQY
TRBJ2-2	TRBD1	TRBV4-3	ASSQDQEGQVTGELF
TRBJ2-6	.	TRBV6-5	ASSYSPGPFLSGANVLT
TRBJ2-1	.	TRBV21-1	ASSKSRWASDMTEQF
TRBJ2-1	.	TRBV4-2	ASSQDRDSWGNEQF
TRBJ2-1	TRBD2	TRBV20-1	SALQGLAYNEQF
TRBJ2-1	TRBD2	TRBV7-2	ASSYTRAGGPDDEQF
TRBJ2-7	TRBD2	TRBV27	ASSFGAGGEQY
TRBJ2-5	.	TRBV2	ASRNRDRQETQY
TRBJ2-2	.	TRBV27	ASTRRVNTGELF